Here is one TCR beta chain with its context. Its antigen is as yet unknown. The data were obtained in a study of T cells in Graves' hyperthyroidism and ophthalmopathy. Study background: Initial diagnosis, before any treatment, was when peripheral blood was collected. Notes on the study in general: Ophthalmopathy could be told apart from stable hyperthyroidism with a 13 V-J model.

Germline V gives CDR1 SGHTA, CDR2 FQGNSA. The CDR3 covers 14 residues. Losses at the gene ends were 2 bases for V and 8 bases for J; bases not matched to a gene: 8. Researchers amplified the TCR beta CDR3 regions from RNA transcripts. The primer set for the first-round RT-PCR of the TCR CDR3 was HTBI. TCRdb redid the calling of the multiplex PCR reads with MiXCR, one entry per CDR3 protein. The sample has about 280,000 distinct CDR3 sequences; 25% are singletons. These patients, aged 18 to 65, had recently diagnosed hyperthyroidism lasting under 2 months. Clinical symptoms, serum thyroxine and TRAb, thyroid ultrasound and orbital computed tomography were used for the diagnoses.

The specimen was blood. The chain has TRBV7-2 and TRBJ2-7; 8 nucleotides match TRBD1. This clonotype originated in a man aged 35-49 years with Graves' hyperthyroidism that later progressed to Graves' ophthalmopathy. The CDR3 loop is CASSLTSGGMKQYF. The CDR3 coding sequence is TGTGCCAGCAGCTTAACTTCAGGGGGCATGAAGCAGTACTTC.